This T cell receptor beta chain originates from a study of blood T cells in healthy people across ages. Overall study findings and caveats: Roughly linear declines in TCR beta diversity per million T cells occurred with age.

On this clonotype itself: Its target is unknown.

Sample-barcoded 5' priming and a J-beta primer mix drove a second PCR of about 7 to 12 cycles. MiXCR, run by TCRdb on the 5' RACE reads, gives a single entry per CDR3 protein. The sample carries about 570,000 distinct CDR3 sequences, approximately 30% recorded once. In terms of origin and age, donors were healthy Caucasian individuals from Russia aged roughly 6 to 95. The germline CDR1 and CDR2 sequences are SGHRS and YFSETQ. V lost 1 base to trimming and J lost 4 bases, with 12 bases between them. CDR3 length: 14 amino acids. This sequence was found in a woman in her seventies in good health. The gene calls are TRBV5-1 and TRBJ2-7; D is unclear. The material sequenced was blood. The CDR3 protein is CASSLIQSTYEQYF. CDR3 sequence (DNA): TGCGCCAGCAGCTTGATTCAGAGTACATACGAGCAGTACTTC.